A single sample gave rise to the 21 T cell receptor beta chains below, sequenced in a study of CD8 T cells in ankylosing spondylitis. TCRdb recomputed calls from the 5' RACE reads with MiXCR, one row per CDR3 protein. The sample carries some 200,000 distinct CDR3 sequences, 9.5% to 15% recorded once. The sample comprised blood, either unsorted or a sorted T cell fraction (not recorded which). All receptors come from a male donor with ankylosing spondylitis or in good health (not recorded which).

The CDR3 sequence: CASSLLTGGSEQYF. CDR3 bases: TGCGCCAGCAGCTTATTGACAGGGGGAAGCGAGCAGTACTTC. The genes are TRBV5-1 and TRBJ2-7, with 9 bases identical to TRBD1. Germline assignment: CDR1 SGHRS and CDR2 YFSETQ. The CDR3 consists of 14 residues. The J segment lost 6 bases and the V segment lost 2 bases, leaving 6 bases of the junction unmatched.

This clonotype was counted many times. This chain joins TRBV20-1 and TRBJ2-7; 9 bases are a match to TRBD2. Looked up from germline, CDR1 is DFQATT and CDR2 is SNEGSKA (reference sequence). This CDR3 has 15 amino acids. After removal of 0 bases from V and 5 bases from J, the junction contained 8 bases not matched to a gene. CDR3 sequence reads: CSARDLSGSDNEQYF. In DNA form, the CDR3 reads TGCAGTGCTAGAGACCTTAGCGGGAGTGACAACGAGCAGTACTTC.

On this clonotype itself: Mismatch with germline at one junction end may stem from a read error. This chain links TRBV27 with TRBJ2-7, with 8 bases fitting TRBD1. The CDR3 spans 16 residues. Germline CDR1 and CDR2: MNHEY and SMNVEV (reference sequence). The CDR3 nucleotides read TGTGCCAGCACTTTAAGGGGTTCAGGGGGCTTTTACGAGCAGTACTTC. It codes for CASTLRGSGGFYEQYF.

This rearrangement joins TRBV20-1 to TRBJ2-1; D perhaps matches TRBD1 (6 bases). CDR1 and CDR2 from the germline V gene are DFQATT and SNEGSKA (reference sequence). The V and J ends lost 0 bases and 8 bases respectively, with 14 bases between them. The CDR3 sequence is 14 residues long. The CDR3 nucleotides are TGCAGTGCTAGAGAGGGGGCAGCCCCCCATGAGCAGTTCTTC. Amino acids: CSAREGAAPHEQFF.

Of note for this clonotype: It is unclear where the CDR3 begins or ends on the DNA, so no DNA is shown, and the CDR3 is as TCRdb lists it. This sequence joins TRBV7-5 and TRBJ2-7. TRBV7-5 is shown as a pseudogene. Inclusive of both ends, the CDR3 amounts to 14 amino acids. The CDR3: CISVSEAWSYEQYF.

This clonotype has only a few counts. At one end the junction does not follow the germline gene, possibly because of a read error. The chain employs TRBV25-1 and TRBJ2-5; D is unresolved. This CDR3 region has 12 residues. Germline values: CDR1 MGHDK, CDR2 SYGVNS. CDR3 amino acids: CASSDMAEQLNF. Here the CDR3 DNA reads TGTGCCAGCAGTGATATGGCGGAACAACTAAACTTC.

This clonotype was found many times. CDR3 residues: CATSRARDISTDTQYF. CDR3 bases: TGTGCCACCAGCAGGGCCCGGGACATTAGCACAGATACGCAGTATTTT. This chain joins TRBV15 and TRBJ2-3; TRBD1 might be the D (6 bases). This CDR3 spans 16 amino acids. Germline V gives CDR1 LNHNV, CDR2 YYDKDF (reference sequence). The V end lost 3 bases, the J end lost 0 bases, and 13 bases lay between the germline ends.

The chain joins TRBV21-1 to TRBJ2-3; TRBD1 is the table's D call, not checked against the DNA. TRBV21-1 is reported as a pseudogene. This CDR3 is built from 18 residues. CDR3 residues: CASSNLTADRDSTDTQYF. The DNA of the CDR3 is TGTGCCAGCAGCAACCTAACGGCCGACAGGGACAGCACAGATACGCAGTATTTT.

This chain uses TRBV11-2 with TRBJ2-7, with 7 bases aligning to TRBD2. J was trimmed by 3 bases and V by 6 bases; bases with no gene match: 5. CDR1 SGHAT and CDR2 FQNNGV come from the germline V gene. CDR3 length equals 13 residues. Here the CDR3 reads CASRGGEFYEQYF. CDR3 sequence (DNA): TGTGCCAGCAGGGGGGGGGAGTTCTACGAGCAGTACTTC.

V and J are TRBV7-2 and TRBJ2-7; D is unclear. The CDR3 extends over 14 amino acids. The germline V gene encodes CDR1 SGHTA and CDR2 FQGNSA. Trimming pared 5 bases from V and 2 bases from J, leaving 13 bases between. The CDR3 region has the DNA TGTGCCAGCAGCCTTTCAACGGGTACCTACGAGCAGTACTTC. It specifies CASSLSTGTYEQYF.

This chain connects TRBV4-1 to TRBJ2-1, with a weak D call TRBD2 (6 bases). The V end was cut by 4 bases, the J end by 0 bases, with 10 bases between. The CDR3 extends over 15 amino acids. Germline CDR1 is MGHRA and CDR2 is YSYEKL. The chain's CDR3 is CASSPRGDSYNEQFF. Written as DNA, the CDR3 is TGCGCCAGCAGCCCCCGCGGGGACTCCTACAATGAGCAGTTCTTC.

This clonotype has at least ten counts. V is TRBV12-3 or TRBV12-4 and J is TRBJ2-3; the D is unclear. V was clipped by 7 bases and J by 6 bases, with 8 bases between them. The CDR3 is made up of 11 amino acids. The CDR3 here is CASTPADTQYF. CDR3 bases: TGTGCCAGCACCCCCGCGGATACGCAGTATTTT.

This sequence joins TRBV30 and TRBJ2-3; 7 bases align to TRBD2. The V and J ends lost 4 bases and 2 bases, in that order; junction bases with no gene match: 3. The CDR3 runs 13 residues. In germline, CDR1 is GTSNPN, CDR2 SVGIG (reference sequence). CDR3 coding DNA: TGTGCCTGGATGGGACTATCCACAGATACGCAGTATTTT. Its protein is CAWMGLSTDTQYF.

CDR3 amino acids: CASSLLAAEQFF. CDR3 nucleotide sequence: TGCGCCAGCAGCTTGTTGGCGGCTGAGCAGTTCTTC. The chain joins TRBV5-1 to TRBJ2-1; no clear D. V shed 1 base and J shed 9 bases, with 8 bases lying between them. Per germline, CDR1 SGHRS and CDR2 YFSETQ. There are 12 residues in the CDR3.

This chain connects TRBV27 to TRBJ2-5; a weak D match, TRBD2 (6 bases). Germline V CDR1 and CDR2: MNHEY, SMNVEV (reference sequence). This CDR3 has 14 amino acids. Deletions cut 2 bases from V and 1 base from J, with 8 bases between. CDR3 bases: TGTGCCAGCAGTTTAGGACTACCCCAAGAGACCCAGTACTTC. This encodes CASSLGLPQETQYF.

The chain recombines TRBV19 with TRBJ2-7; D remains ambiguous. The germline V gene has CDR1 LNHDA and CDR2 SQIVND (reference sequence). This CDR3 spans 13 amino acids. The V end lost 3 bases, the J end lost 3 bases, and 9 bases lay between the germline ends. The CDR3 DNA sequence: TGTGCCAGTAGTATCAAGGGAAACTACGAGCAGTACTTC. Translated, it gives CASSIKGNYEQYF.

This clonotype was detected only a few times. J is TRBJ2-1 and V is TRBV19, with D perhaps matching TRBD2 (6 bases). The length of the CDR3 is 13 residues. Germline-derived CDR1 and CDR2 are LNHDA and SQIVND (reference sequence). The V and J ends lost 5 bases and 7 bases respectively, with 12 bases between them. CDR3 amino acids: CASSLRDWNEQFF. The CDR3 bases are TGTGCCAGTAGTCTGCGGGACTGGAATGAGCAGTTCTTC.

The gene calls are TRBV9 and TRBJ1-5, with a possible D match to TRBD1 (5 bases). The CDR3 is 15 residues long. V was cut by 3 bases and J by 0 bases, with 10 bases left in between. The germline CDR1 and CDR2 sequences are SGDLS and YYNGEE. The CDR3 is CASSATVYSNQPQHF. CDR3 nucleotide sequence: TGTGCCAGCAGCGCGACAGTTTATAGCAATCAGCCCCAGCATTTT.

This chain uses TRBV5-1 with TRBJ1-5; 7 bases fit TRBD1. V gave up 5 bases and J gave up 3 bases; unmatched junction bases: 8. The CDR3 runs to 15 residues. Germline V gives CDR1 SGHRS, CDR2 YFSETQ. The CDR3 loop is CASSIQGQYNQPQHF. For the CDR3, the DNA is TGCGCCAGCAGTATCCAGGGACAGTACAATCAGCCCCAGCATTTT.

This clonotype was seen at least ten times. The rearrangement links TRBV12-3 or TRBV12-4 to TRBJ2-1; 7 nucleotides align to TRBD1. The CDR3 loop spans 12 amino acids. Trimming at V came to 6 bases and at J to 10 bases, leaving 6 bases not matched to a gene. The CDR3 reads CASRAQGVEQFF. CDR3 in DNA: TGTGCCAGCAGGGCCCAGGGGGTGGAGCAGTTCTTC.

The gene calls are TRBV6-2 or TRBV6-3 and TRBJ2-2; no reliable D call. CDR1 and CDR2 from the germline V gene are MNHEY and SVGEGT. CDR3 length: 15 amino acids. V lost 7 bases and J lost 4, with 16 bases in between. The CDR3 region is CASIGDNLPTGELFF. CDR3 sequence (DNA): TGTGCCAGCATTGGAGACAACCTCCCCACCGGGGAGCTGTTTTTT.